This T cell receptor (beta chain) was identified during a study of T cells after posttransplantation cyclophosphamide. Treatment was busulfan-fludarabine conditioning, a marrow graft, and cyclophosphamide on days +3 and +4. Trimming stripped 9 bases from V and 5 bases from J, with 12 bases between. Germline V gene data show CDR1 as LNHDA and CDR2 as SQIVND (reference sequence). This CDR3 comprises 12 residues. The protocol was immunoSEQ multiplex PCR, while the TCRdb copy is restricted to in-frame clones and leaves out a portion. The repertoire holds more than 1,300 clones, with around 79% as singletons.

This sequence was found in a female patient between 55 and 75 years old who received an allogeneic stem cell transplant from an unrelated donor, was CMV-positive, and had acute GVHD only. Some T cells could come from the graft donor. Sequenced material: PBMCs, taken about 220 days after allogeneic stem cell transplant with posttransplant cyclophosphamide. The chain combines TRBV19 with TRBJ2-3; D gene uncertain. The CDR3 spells CASTDARDTQYF. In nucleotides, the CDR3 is TGTGCCAGCACAGACGCACGAGATACGCAGTATTTT.